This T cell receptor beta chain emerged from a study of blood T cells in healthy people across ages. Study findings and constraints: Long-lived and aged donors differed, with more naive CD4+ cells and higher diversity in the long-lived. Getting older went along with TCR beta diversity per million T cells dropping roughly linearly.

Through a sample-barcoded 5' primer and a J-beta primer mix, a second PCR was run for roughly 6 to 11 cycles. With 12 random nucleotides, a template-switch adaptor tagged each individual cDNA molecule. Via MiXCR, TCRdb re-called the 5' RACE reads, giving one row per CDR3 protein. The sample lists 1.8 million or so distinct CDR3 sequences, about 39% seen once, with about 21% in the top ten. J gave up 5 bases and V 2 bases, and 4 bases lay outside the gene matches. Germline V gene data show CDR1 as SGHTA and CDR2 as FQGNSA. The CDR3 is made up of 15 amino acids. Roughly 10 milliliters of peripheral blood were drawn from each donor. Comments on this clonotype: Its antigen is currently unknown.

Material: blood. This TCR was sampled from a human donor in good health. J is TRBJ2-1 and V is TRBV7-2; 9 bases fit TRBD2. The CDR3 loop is CASSLHAGGDNEQFF. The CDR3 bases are TGTGCCAGCAGCTTACACGCGGGGGGGGACAATGAGCAGTTCTTC. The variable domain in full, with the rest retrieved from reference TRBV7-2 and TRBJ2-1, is GAGVSQSPSNKVTEKGKDVELRCDPISGHTALYWYRQSLGQGLEFLIYFQGNSAPDKSGLPSDRFSAERTGGSVSTLTIQRTQQEDSAVYLCASSLHAGGDNEQFFGPGTRLTVL.